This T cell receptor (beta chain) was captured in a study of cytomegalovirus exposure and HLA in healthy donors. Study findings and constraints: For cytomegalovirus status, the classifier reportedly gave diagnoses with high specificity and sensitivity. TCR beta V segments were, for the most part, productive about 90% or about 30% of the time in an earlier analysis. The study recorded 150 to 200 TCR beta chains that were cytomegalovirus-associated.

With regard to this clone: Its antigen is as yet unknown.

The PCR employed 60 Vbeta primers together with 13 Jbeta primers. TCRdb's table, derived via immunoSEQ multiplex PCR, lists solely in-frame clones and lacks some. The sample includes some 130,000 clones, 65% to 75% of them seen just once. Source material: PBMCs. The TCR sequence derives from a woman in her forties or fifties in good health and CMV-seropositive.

This chain's CDR3 is CASSYGLYNEQFF. CDR3 DNA: TGTGCCAGCAGCTACGGCCTCTACAATGAGCAGTTCTTC. The chain uses TRBV6-5 and TRBJ2-1, with no clear D. This CDR3 is 13 amino acids long. CDR1 and CDR2 from the germline V gene are MNHEY and SVGAGI. The V end lost 6 bases, the J end lost 3 bases, and 9 bases lay between the germline ends.